A single sample gave rise to the 13 T cell receptor beta chains below, sequenced in a study of cytomegalovirus exposure and HLA in healthy donors. Assay: immunoSEQ multiplex PCR; the TCRdb copy retains only in-frame clones and omits some. The repertoire holds approximately 210,000 clones, with around 88% as singletons. Input material: PBMCs. The receptors derive from a woman aged 18-30 years in good health and CMV-seronegative.

V is TRBV28 and J is TRBJ2-7; 15 bases match TRBD2. Germline V CDR1 and CDR2: MDHEN, SYDVKM. V lost 7 bases to trimming and J lost 3 bases; unmatched junction nucleotides: 10. This CDR3 comprises 17 residues. The CDR3 DNA follows: TGTGCCAGCATCAGGACTAGCGGGAGGGCCATGGGCTACGAGCAGTACTTC. Translation gives CASIRTSGRAMGYEQYF.

This sequence joins TRBV9 and TRBJ1-5, with TRBD1 as a possible D gene (5 bases). V lost 3 bases to trimming and J lost 3 bases, with 10 bases between them. The CDR3 is 14 residues long. The germline gives CDR1 SGDLS, CDR2 YYNGEE. The CDR3 DNA reads TGTGCCAGCAGCGCAGACAGTTCCAATCAGCCCCAGCATTTT. Residues: CASSADSSNQPQHF.

This chain uses TRBV4-1 with TRBJ1-5; 9 bases are a match to TRBD1. The CDR3 spans 17 residues. From germline, CDR1 is MGHRA and CDR2 YSYEKL. V trimming: 2 bases; J trimming: 6 bases; junction bases outside the gene matches: 11. CDR3 residues: CASSQLGKTGGSQPQHF. As DNA, the CDR3 is TGCGCCAGCAGCCAACTGGGGAAAACAGGGGGCTCTCAGCCCCAGCATTTT.

The chain combines TRBV5-4 with TRBJ2-7; 9 bases agree with TRBD1. Germline assignment: CDR1 SGHNT and CDR2 YYREEE (reference sequence). This CDR3 comprises 16 residues. V lost 4 bases, J lost 9 bases, and 17 bases stayed unmatched. The CDR3 loop reads CASSPDAGTGRQGQYF. DNA for the CDR3: TGTGCCAGCAGCCCAGACGCTGGGACAGGGAGGCAAGGGCAGTACTTC.

The J gene is TRBJ2-1, the V gene TRBV7-9; TRBD2 matches 9 bases. Germline CDR1 is SEHNR and CDR2 is FQNEAQ (reference sequence). With 5 bases clipped from V and 4 bases from J, the junction kept 15 bases outside the gene matches. This CDR3 is built from 18 residues. CDR3 DNA: TGTGCCAGCAGCCATCCCCTTACTATGACTAGCGGATACAATGAGCAGTTCTTC. As protein: CASSHPLTMTSGYNEQFF.

The gene calls are TRBV4-1 and TRBJ2-3, with D perhaps matching TRBD2 (6 bases). Per the germline V gene, CDR1 is MGHRA and CDR2 is YSYEKL. Trimming left V 0 bases short and J 6 bases short, with 13 bases between. There are 15 residues in the CDR3. The CDR3 here is CASSQDPTRTDTQYF. Written as DNA, the CDR3 is TGCGCCAGCAGCCAAGATCCGACTAGGACCGATACGCAGTATTTT.

The chain joins TRBV5-6 to TRBJ1-3; D not certain. CDR3 length equals 15 residues. V was clipped by 2 bases and J by 0 bases, with 9 bases between them. The germline gives CDR1 SGHDT, CDR2 YYEEEE. CDR3 nucleotides: TGTGCCAGCAGCTTAGAATTCAGCTCTGGAAACACCATATATTTT. Amino acid sequence: CASSLEFSSGNTIYF.

The J gene is TRBJ2-7, the V gene TRBV6-6; D call uncertain. Trimming pared 2 bases from V and 3 bases from J, leaving 8 bases between. This CDR3 comprises 13 residues. Germline V CDR1 and CDR2: MNHNY, SVGAGI (reference sequence). CDR3 protein: CASSYEADYEQYF. The CDR3 DNA follows: TGTGCCAGCAGTTACGAGGCAGACTACGAGCAGTACTTC.

The chain uses TRBV9 and TRBJ1-2; D not resolved. The germline V gene has CDR1 SGDLS and CDR2 YYNGEE. The V and J ends lost 0 bases and 6 bases respectively, with 9 bases between them. CDR3 length: 13 amino acids. The CDR3 here is CASSVGRHDGYTF. The CDR3 nucleotides read TGTGCCAGCAGCGTAGGTCGACATGATGGCTACACCTTC.

The chain uses TRBV7-2 and TRBJ1-5, with TRBD1 matching 9 bases. CDR1 SGHTA and CDR2 FQGNSA come from the germline V gene. The trim removed 1 base at V and 8 bases at J, leaving 0 bases unmatched. This CDR3 has 13 amino acids. The CDR3 DNA reads as TGTGCCAGCAGCTTAGGGACAGGGGAGCCCCAGCATTTT. It yields the protein CASSLGTGEPQHF.

The chain recombines TRBV9 with TRBJ2-1; TRBD2 agrees at 8 bases. CDR1 SGDLS and CDR2 YYNGEE come from the germline V gene. The CDR3 covers 15 residues. Losses at the gene ends were 4 bases for V and 6 bases for J; bases not matched to a gene: 9. This CDR3 is CASSLRAGVGNEQFF. CDR3 DNA sequence: TGTGCCAGCAGCTTGAGAGCGGGAGTGGGCAATGAGCAGTTCTTC.

Only a few counts were recorded for this clone. The gene calls are TRBV4-1 and TRBJ2-7; possible D gene TRBD2, 5 bases. Looked up from germline, CDR1 is MGHRA and CDR2 is YSYEKL. The CDR3 is made up of 15 amino acids. V dropped 0 bases and J dropped 0 bases, with 9 bases sitting between them. This chain's CDR3 is CASSQEKRSSYEQYF. CDR3 coding DNA: TGCGCCAGCAGCCAAGAGAAGCGGAGCTCCTACGAGCAGTACTTC.

This chain joins TRBV9 and TRBJ2-3; D is undetermined. CDR1 and CDR2 (germline): SGDLS, YYNGEE. With 4 bases removed from V and 1 base from J, the gap between germline ends came to 10 bases. The CDR3 is 14 amino acids. CDR3 in DNA: TGTGCCAGCAGCTCGCAGGTCCGCACAGATACGCAGTATTTT. Translated: CASSSQVRTDTQYF.